This T cell receptor (beta chain) was sequenced in a study of blood T cell repertoires in COVID-19 (dated by TCRdb to the early 2020s). Background for the entire study: The collaborator samples originated in the United States, Italy and Spain and spanned the acute and convalescent phases of COVID-19. The material from the prospective study consisted of cDNA or gDNA derived from T cells, B-cell-depleted T cells, or PBMCs. Subjects who had been exposed to COVID-19, were actively infected with it, or had recovered from it provided the deeply sampled blood TCRbeta repertoires that made up the dataset. The repertoires were released in a freely available public database meant as a resource for research on the immune response to SARS-CoV-2. Samples came from the ongoing ImmuneRACE study (first 160 participants) plus 1,254 subjects from 6 global collaborators. A de-identified subject ID, COVID-19 status, age in years and sex were almost always included in the sample metadata. HLA class I and class II types, where available, came from metadata supplied by the sample provider rather than from assay-based typing. Findings and caveats that apply to the study as a whole: Clinical and demographic metadata were provided uncurated, with the amount varying by source and participant.

Spanning cysteine to phenylalanine, the CDR3 consists of 15 amino acids. Only the CDR3 portion is preserved as DNA: 45 bases, with reading frame beginning at the first base. The germline V and J ends show losses of 4 bases and 3 bases respectively, and no gene match explains 6 bases of the junction. The germline V gene supplies CDR1 SGHRS and CDR2 YFSETQ. The collaborating institutions used their own protocols to collect whole blood in K2EDTA tubes. Collaborator samples were shipped for TCRbeta analysis as frozen whole blood, isolated PBMCs, or DNA extracted from either sample type. As concerns this clone: Its antigen is not yet known. No much larger clone exists at a distance of one base, and base qualities are not known.

TCRbeta CDR3 regions were amplified from genomic DNA using the immunoSEQ Assay, a bias-controlled multiplex PCR. The authors' pipeline ran thus. Nucleated cell counts per sample were estimated from amplification of reference gene primers within the assay. Sequence reads were collapsed and filtered to measure the absolute abundance of every unique TCRbeta CDR3 rearrangement. Productive Simpson clonality was computed per sample as the square root of Simpson's diversity index over productive rearrangements. The table was pulled from immuneACCESS by TCRdb, which kept in-frame rearrangements only. Such tables lose some clones; where checked, under half of the loss comes from unresolved V genes, and the rest has no known cause. That table gives V, J and clone size, and the DNA gave D and trimming. The sample table records around 65,000 clones; around 74% of these occur just once. The top ten hold around 6% of the sample.

The sequenced material came from peripheral blood. The sequence came from a woman in her forties or fifties with active or convalescent COVID-19. The V gene is TRBV5-1 and the J gene is TRBJ1-1; 10 junctional bases match TRBD1. CDR3 protein: CASSTQTGGDTEAFF. The DNA sequence is TGCGCCAGCAGCACCCAGACAGGGGGCGACACTGAAGCTTTCTTT.